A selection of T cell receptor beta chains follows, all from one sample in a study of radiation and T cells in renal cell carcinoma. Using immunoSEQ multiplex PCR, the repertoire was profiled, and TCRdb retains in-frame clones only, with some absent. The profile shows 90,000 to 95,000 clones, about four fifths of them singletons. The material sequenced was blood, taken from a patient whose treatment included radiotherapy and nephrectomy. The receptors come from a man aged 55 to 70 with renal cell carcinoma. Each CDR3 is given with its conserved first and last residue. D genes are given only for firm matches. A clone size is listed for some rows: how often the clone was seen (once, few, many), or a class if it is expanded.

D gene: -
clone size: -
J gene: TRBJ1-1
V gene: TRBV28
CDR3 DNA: TGTGCCAGCAGTTTAGTCCCGGCTCCTGAAGCTTTCTTT
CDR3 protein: CASSLVPAPEAFF

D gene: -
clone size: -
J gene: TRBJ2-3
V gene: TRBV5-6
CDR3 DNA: TGTGCCAGCAGCCCCTTAGGGGGGAACACAGATACGCAGTATTTT
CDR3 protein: CASSPLGGNTDTQYF

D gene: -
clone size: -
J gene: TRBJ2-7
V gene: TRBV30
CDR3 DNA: TGTGCCTGGAGTACCAACTCCTACGAGCAGTACTTC
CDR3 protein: CAWSTNSYEQYF

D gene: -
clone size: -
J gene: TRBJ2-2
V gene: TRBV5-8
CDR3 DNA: TGTGCCAGCAAGGTACGGGGCAGGGCGAACACCGGGGAGCTGTTTTTT
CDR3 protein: CASKVRGRANTGELFF

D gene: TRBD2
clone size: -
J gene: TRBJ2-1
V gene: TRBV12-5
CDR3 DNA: TGTGCTAGTGGTCAAGGGACTAGCGGGAGTGACTTCTACAATGAGCAGTTCTTC
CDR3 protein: CASGQGTSGSDFYNEQFF

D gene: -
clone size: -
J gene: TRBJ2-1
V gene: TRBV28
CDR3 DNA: TGTGCCAGCAGTTCCCCCTCAGGGGGCAGCGGGGTAAGCTCCTACAATGAGCAGTTCTTC
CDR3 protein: CASSSPSGGSGVSSYNEQFF

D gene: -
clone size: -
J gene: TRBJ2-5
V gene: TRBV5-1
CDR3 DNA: TGCGCCAGCAGCTTTGGGGGACAAGAGACCCAGTACTTC
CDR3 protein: CASSFGGQETQYF

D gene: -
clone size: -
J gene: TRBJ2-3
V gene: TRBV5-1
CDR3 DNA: TGCGCCAGCAGCTTGTCGGGCAACACAGATACGCAGTATTTT
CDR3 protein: CASSLSGNTDTQYF

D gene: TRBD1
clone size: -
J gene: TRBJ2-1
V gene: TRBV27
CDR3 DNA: TGTGCCAGCAGGAAGGGACAGGGAAACTTCCATGAGCAGTTCTTC
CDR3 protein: CASRKGQGNFHEQFF

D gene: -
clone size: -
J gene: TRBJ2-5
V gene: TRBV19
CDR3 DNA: TGTGCCAGTAGTATAGTCACAGCACAAGAGACCCAGTACTTC
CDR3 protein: CASSIVTAQETQYF

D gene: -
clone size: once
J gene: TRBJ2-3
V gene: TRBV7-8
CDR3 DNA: TGTGCCAGCAGCTTTTGGGGGGGCACCGCGCAGTATTTT
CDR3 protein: CASSFWGGTAQYF

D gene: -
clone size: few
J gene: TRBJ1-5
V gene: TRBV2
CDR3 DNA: TGTGCCAGCAGTGCCGGGACTAGCAATCAGCCCCAGCATTTT
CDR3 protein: CASSAGTSNQPQHF

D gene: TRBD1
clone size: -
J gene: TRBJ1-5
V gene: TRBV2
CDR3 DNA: TGTGCCAGCAGTGGGACTTCGGGACAGCCGATCGAGCCCCAGCATTTT
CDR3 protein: CASSGTSGQPIEPQHF

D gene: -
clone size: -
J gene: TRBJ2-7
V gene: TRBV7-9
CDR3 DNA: TGTGCCAGCAGCTTAAATCCCAGACTTGGGGACTACGAGCAGTACTTC
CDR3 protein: CASSLNPRLGDYEQYF

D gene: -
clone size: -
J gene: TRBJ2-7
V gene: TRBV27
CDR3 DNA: TGTGCCAGCAGTTTGTATTGGGCTAGCGAGAACTACGAGCAGTACTTC
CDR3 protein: CASSLYWASENYEQYF

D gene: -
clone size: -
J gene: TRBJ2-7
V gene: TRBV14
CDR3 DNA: TGTGCCAGCAGCCAAAGGATGGGGGGCGGCTACGAGCAGTACTTC
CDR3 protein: CASSQRMGGGYEQYF

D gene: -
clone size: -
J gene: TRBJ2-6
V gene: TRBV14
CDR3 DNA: TGTGCCAGCAGCCAAGTTTGGGCAGGCAACTCTGGGGCCAACGTCCTGACTTTC
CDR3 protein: CASSQVWAGNSGANVLTF

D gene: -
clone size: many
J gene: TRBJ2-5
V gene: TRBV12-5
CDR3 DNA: TGTGCTAGTGCGGCGGGATACGAAGAGACCCAGTACTTC
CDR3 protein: CASAAGYEETQYF

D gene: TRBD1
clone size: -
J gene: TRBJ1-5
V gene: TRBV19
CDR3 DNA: TGTGCCAGTAGGCAGGGGGCGCGAAGCAATCAGCCCCAGCATTTT
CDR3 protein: CASRQGARSNQPQHF

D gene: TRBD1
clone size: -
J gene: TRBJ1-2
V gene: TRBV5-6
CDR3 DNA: TGTGCCAGCAGCCCGACAGGGTTGTACTATGGCTACACCTTC
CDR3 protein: CASSPTGLYYGYTF

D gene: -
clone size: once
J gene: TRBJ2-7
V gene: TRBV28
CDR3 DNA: TGTGCCAGCAAAAAGAACTACGAGCAGTACTTC
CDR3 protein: CASKKNYEQYF

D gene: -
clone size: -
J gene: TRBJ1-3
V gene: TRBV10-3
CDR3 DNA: TGTGCCATCAGTAAAGGGGGCTCTGGAAACACCATATATTTT
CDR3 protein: CAISKGGSGNTIYF

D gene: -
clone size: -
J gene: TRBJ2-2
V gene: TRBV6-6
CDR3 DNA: TGTGCCAGCACCGGGACTCAAATCGGGGAGCTGTTTTTT
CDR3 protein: CASTGTQIGELFF

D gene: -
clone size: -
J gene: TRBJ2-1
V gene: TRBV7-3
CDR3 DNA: TGTGCCAGCAGCTTACTATTGGGCTCGTCCTACAATGAGCAGTTCTTC
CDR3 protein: CASSLLLGSSYNEQFF

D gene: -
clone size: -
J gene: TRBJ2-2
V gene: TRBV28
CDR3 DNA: TGTACGACGCAGGCAGGGGTCAGCACCGGGGAGCTGTTTTTT
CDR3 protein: CTTQAGVSTGELFF

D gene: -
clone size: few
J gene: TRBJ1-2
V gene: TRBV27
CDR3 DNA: TGTGCCAGCAGTTTTGTGGGAGGGGAATATGGCTACACCTTC
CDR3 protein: CASSFVGGEYGYTF

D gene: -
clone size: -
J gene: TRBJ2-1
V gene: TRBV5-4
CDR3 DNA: TGTGCCAGCAGCCGCGGGTCGAGCTCCTACAATGAGCAGTTCTTC
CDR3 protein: CASSRGSSSYNEQFF

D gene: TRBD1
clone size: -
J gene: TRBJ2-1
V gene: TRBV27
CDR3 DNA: TGTGCCAGCAGTTCGACAGGGGGCTCCTACAATGAGCAGTTCTTC
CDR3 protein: CASSSTGGSYNEQFF

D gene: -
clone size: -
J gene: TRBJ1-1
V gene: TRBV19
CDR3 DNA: TGTGCCAGTAGTATAGTGGGAGCCTCGACAGGATTGAACACTGAAGCTTTCTTT
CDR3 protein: CASSIVGASTGLNTEAFF

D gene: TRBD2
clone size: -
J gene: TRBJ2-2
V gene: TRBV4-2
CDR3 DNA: TGTGCCAGCAGCCAAGGGGCAATGCTAGCGGGAGGGCCCGGGGAGCTGTTTTTT
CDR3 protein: CASSQGAMLAGGPGELFF

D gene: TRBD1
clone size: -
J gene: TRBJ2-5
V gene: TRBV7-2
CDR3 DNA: TGTGCCAGCAGCTTAGAGGCGCAGGGGGCAGGGAGTGGAGAGACCCAGTACTTC
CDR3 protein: CASSLEAQGAGSGETQYF

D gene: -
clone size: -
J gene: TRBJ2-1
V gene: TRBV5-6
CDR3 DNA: TGTGCCAGCAGCCCTTTGGTACCAGGACGGAATGAGCAGTTCTTC
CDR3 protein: CASSPLVPGRNEQFF

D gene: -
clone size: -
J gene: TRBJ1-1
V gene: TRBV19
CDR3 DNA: TGTGCCAGTAGGACTACGGGGCTCGGCACTGAAGCTTTCTTT
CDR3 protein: CASRTTGLGTEAFF

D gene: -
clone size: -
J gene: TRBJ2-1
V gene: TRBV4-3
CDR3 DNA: TGCGCCAGCAGCCAAGACCAGGGCTCCTCGTTTTACAATGAGCAGTTCTTC
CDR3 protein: CASSQDQGSSFYNEQFF

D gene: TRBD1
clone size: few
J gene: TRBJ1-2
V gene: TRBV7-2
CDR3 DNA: TGTGCCAGCAGCCAGGACAGGGGGGGCTATGGCTACACCTTC
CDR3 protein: CASSQDRGGYGYTF

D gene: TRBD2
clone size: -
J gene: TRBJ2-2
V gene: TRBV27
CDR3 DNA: TGTGCCAGCAGTTTTGGGAGGGTCGGGAACACCGGGGAGCTGTTTTTT
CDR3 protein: CASSFGRVGNTGELFF

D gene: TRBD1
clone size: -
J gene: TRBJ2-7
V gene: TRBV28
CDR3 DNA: TGTGCCAGCAGACGACAGGGGCTGAGAGAGCAGTACTTC
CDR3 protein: CASRRQGLREQYF

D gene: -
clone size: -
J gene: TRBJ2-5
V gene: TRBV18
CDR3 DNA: TGTGCCAGCTCACCTGGGCAAGAGACCCAGTACTTC
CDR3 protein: CASSPGQETQYF

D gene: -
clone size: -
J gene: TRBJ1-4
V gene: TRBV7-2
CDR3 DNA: TGTGCCAGCAGCTATGGCAGGGTAAATGAAAAACTGTTTTTT
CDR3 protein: CASSYGRVNEKLFF

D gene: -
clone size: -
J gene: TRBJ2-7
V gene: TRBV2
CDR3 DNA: TGTGCCAGCCGCCTACCCCCCTCCTACGAGCAGTACTTC
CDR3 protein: CASRLPPSYEQYF

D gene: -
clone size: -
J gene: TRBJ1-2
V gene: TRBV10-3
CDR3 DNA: TGTGCCATAAACTTCATGGGGCTAGACTATGGCTACACCTTC
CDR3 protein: CAINFMGLDYGYTF

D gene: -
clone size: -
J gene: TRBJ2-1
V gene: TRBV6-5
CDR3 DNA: TGTGCCAGCAGTTTAGGGAGCTCCTACAATGAGCAGTTCTTC
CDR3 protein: CASSLGSSYNEQFF

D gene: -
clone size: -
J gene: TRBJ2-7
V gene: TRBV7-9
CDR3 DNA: TGTGCCAGCAGTCAAGCTGGGCGGGCCGATTACGAGCAGTACTTC
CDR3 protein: CASSQAGRADYEQYF

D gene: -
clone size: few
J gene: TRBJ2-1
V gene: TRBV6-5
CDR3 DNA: TGTGCCAGTCGGTATGTCAATGAGCAGTTCTTC
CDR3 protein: CASRYVNEQFF

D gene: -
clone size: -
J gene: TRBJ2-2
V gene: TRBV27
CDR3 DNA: TGTGCCAGCAGTCAATCCCGGCCGAGGATAAACACCGGGGAGCTGTTTTTT
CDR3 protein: CASSQSRPRINTGELFF

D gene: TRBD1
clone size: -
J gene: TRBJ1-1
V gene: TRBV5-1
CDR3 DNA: TGCGCCAGCAGCGTTACAAGGGACAGGGGGAGGAACACTGAAGCTTTCTTT
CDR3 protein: CASSVTRDRGRNTEAFF

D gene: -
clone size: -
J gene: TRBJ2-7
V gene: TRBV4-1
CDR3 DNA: TGCGCCAGCAGCCAAGATTGGCGTATTGACGAGACCTACGAGCAGTACTTC
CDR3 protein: CASSQDWRIDETYEQYF

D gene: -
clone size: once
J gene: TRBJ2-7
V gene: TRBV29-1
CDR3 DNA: TGCAGCGTCGGTCCACTCACGCCCCACGAGCAGTACTTC
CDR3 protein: CSVGPLTPHEQYF

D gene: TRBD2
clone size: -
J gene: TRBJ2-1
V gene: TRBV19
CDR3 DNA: TGTGCCACTGCTCTAGCGGCATACAATGAGCAGTTCTTC
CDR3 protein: CATALAAYNEQFF

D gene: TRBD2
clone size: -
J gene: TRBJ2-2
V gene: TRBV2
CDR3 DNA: TGTGCCAGCAGTGCGGCGGGAGGGATCTCCGGGGAGCTGTTTTTT
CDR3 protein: CASSAAGGISGELFF

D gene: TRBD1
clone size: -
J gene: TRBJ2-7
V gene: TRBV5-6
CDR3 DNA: TGTGCCAGCAGCCATAACAGGGGACGGGAGCAGTACTTC
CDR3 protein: CASSHNRGREQYF

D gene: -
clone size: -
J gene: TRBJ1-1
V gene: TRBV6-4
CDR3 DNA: TGTGCCAGCAGTGAATTGAGGAACACTGAAGCTTTCTTT
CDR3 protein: CASSELRNTEAFF

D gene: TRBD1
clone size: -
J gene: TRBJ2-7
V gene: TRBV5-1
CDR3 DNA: TGCGCCAGCAGCTACCGACAGGGAGTGTACGAGCAGTACTTC
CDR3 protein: CASSYRQGVYEQYF

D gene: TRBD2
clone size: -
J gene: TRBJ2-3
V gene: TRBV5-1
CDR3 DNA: TGCGCCAGCAGCTCAACTCCCCCGGGACTAGCGATAGGCACAGATACGCAGTATTTT
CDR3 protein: CASSSTPPGLAIGTDTQYF

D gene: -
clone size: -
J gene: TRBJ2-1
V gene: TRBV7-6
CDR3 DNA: TGTGCCAGCAGCTTAGCGCGGGGCGATGAGCAGTTCTTC
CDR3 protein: CASSLARGDEQFF

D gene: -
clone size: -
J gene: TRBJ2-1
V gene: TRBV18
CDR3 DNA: TGTGCCAGCTCACCACTCAGGGGCGCCCACAATGAGCAGTTCTTC
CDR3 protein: CASSPLRGAHNEQFF

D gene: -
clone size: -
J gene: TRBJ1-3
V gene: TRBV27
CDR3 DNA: TGTGCCAGCATCCGACAGGCAGGTGGAAACACCATATATTTT
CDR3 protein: CASIRQAGGNTIYF

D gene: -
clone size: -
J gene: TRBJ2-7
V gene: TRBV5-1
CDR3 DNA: TGCGCCAGCAGCTTGGCTATAAGCTCCTACGAGCAGTACTTC
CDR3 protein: CASSLAISSYEQYF